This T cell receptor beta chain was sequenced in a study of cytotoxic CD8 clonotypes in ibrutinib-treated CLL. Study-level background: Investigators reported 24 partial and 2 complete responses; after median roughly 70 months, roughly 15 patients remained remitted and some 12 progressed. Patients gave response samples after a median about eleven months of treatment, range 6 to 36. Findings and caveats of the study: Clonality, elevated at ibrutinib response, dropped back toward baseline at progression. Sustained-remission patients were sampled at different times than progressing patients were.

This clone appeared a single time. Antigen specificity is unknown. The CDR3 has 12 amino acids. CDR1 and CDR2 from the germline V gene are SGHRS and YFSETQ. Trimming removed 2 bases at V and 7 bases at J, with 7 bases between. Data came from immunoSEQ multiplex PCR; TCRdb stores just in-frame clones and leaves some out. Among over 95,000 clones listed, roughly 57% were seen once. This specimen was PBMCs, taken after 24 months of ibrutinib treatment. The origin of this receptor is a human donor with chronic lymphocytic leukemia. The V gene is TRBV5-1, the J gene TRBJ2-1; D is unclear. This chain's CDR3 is CASSFPRNEQFF. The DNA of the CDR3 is TGCGCCAGCAGCTTCCCCAGAAATGAGCAGTTCTTC.